Given below is one T cell receptor beta chain in context. Authors' analysis steps: Amplification of reference gene primers was used by the study to estimate nucleated cell counts. Profiling relied on immunoSEQ multiplex PCR, and the TCRdb table lists in-frame clones only, not all of them. That table is the source of V, J and clone size, and D and trimming were worked out from the DNA. The table includes 250,000 to 400,000 clones, roughly 88% detected once. Enrollment of patients from Seattle took place during active infection, with longitudinal follow-up. CDR1 and CDR2 (germline): SGHDT, YYEEEE. CDR3 length equals 15 residues. Trimming removed 1 base at V and 0 bases at J, with 10 bases between. The sample is drawn from a study of blood T cell repertoires in COVID-19. Overall study: Donors in the United States, Italy and Spain gave samples during acute or convalescent COVID-19.

V usage is TRBV5-6 and J usage is TRBJ1-2, with unresolved D. This TCR derives from a woman aged 25-40 years with COVID-19, enrolled during active disease. Sequencing input: peripheral blood. The CDR3 DNA is TGTGCCAGCAGCTTGCTGTCAGTTACTAACTATGGCTACACCTTC. It translates to CASSLLSVTNYGYTF. Variable domain in full (rest from reference TRBV5-6 and TRBJ1-2): DAGVTQSPTHLIKTRGQQVTLRCSPKSGHDTVSWYQQALGQGPQFIFQYYEEEERQRGNFPDRFSGHQFPNYSSELNVNALLLGDSALYLCASSLLSVTNYGYTFGSGTRLTVV.